This T cell receptor beta chain is drawn from a study of T cell responses to AZD1222 COVID-19 vaccine. Study-wide points: With dominance at 160-218 and 743-854, vaccine-associated CD4 TCRs spanned spike. Repertoire samples came only from after the peak T cell response.

The CDR3 runs 14 residues. Between the trimmed V and J ends, which lost 0 bases and 5 bases, there was a span of 7 bases. Germline CDR1 and CDR2: SGHDN and FVKESK. A word on this clone: Its antigen is not known.

This table comes from immunoSEQ multiplex PCR, and its TCRdb copy is limited to in-frame clones, with some not included. The sample consists of around 270,000 clones, around 93% of them appearing once. V and J are TRBV14 and TRBJ2-2; D unresolved. The starting material was peripheral blood, obtained 28 days after the second AZD1222 dose. The sequence was collected from an adult who received the AZD1222 COVID-19 vaccine. Here the CDR3 reads CASSQDLGTGELFF. The CDR3 nucleotides read TGTGCCAGCAGCCAAGATCTGGGAACCGGGGAGCTGTTTTTT.